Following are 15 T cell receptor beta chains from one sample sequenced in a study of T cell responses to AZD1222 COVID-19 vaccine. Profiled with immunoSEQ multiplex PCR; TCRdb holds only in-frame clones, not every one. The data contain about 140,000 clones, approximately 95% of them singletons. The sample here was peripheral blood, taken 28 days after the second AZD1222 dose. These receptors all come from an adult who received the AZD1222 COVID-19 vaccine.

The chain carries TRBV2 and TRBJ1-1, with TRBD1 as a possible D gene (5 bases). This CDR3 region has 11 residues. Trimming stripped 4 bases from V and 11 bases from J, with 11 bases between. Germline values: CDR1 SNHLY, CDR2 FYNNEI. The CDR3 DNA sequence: TGTGCCAGCAGTGGGGGCATCAGGGCTTTCTTT. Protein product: CASSGGIRAFF.

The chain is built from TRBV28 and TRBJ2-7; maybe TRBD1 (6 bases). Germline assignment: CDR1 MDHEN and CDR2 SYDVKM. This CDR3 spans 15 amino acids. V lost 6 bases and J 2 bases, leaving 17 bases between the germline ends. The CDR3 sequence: CASRTQGSTAYEQYF. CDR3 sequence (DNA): TGTGCCAGCAGAACACAGGGCTCTACCGCCTACGAGCAGTACTTC.

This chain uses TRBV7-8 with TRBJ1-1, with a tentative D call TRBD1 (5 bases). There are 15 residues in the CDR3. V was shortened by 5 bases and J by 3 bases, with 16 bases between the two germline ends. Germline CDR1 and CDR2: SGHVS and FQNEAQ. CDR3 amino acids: CASSRRGVGDTEAFF. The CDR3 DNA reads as TGTGCCAGCAGCCGGCGGGGGGTGGGAGACACTGAAGCTTTCTTT. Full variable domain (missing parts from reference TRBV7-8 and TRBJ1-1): GAGVSQSPRYKVAKRGQDVALRCDPISGHVSLFWYQQALGQGPEFLTYFQNEAQLDKSGLPSDRFFAERPEGSVSTLKIQRTQQEDSAVYLCASSRRGVGDTEAFFGQGTRLTVV.

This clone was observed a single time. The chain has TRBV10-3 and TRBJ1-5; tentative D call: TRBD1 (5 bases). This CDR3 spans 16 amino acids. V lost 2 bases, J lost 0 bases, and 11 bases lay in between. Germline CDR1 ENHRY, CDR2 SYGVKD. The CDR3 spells CAISEGAVYSNQPQHF. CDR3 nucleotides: TGTGCCATCAGTGAGGGGGCAGTTTATAGCAATCAGCCCCAGCATTTT.

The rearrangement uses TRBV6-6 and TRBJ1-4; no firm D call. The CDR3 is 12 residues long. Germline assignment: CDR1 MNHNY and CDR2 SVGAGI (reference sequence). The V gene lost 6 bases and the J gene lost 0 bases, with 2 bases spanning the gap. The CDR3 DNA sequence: TGTGCCAGCAGCACAACTAATGAAAAACTGTTTTTT. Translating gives CASSTTNEKLFF.

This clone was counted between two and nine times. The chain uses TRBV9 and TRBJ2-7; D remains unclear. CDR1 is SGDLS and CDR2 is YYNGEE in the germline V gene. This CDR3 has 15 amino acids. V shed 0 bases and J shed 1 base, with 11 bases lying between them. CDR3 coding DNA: TGTGCCAGCAGCGTAGAAGGATTGCCATCCTACGAGCAGTACTTC. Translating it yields CASSVEGLPSYEQYF.

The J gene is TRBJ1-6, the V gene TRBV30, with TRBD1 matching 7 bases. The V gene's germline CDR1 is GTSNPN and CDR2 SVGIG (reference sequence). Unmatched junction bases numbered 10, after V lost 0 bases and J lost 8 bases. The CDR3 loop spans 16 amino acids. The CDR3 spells CAWSVQLGDRDSPLHF. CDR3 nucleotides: TGTGCCTGGAGTGTACAATTGGGTGACAGGGATTCACCCCTCCACTTT.

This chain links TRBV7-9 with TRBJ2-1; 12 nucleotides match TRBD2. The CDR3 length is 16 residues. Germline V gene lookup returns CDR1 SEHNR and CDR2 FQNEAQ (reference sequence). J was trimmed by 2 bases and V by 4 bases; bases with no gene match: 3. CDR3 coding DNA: TGTGCCAGCAGCTCGGCTAGCGGGGGGGCCTACAATGAGCAGTTCTTC. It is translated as CASSSASGGAYNEQFF.

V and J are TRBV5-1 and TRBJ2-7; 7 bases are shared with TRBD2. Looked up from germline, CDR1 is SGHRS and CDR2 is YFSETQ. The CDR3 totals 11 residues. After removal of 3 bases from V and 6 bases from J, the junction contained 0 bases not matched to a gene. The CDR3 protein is CASSWGGEQYF. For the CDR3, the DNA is TGCGCCAGCAGCTGGGGGGGCGAGCAGTACTTC. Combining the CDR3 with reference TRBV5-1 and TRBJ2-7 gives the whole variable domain KAGVTQTPRYLIKTRGQQVTLSCSPISGHRSVSWYQQTPGQGLQFLFEYFSETQRNKGNFPGRFSGRQFSNSRSEMNVSTLELGDSALYLCASSWGGEQYFGPGTRLTVT.

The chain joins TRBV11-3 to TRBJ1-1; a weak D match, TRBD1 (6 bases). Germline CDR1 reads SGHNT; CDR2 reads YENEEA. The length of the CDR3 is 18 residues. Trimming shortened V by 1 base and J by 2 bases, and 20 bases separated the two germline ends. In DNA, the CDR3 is TGTGCCAGCAGCTTAGGAGGACAGCTCTTAGGGGCAAACACTGAAGCTTTCTTT. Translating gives CASSLGGQLLGANTEAFF. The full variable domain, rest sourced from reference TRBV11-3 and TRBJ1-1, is EAGVVQSPRYKIIEKKQPVAFWCNPISGHNTLYWYLQNLGQGPELLIRYENEEAVDDSQLPKDRFSAERLKGVDSTLKIQPAELGDSAVYLCASSLGGQLLGANTEAFFGQGTRLTVV.

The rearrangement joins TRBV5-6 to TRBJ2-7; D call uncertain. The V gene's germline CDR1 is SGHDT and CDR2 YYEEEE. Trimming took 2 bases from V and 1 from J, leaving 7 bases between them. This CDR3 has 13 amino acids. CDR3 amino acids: CASSLPSSYEQYF. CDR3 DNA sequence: TGTGCCAGCAGCTTACCCTCTTCCTACGAGCAGTACTTC.

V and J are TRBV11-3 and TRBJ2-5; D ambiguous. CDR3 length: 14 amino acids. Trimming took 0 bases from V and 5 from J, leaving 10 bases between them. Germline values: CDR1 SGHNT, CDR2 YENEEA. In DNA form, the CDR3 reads TGTGCCAGCAGCTTAGATCTAAAGCACGAGACCCAGTACTTC. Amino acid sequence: CASSLDLKHETQYF.

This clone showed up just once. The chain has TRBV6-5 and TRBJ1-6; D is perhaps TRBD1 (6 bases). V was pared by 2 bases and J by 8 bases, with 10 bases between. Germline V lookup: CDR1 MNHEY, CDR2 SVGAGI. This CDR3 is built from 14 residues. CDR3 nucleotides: TGTGCCAGCAGTTACCAGTACAGGGATTCACCCCTCCACTTT. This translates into CASSYQYRDSPLHF.

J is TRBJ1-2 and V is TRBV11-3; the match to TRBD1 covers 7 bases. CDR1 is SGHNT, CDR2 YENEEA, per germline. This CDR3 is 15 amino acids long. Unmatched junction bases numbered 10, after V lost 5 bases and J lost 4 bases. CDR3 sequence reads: CASSGFRDSLYGYTF. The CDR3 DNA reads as TGTGCCAGCAGCGGTTTCCGGGACAGCCTCTATGGCTACACCTTC.

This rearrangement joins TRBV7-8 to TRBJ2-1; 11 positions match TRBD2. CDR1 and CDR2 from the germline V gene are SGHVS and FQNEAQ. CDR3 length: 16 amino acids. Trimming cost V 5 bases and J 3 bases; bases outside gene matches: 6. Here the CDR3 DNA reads TGTGCCAGCAGCCTCCCCACTAGCGGGAGCTACAATGAGCAGTTCTTC. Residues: CASSLPTSGSYNEQFF.